A single sample is the source of the 20 T cell receptor beta chains below, sequenced in a study of blood T cells in healthy people across ages. A second PCR, run for about 7 to 12 cycles, used a sample-barcoded 5' primer plus a J-beta primer mix. A single record per CDR3 protein comes from TCRdb applying MiXCR to the 5' RACE reads. The sample includes 800,000 or so distinct CDR3 sequences, about 42% of them seen just once. Sequencing used blood. The receptors originated from an elderly man in good health.

A few counts support this clonotype. The rearrangement uses TRBV27 and TRBJ1-1, with TRBD1 matching over 9 bases. The CDR3 totals 12 residues. Germline assignment: CDR1 MNHEY and CDR2 SMNVEV (reference sequence). V lost 4 bases and J lost 11; bases outside the gene matches: 5. CDR3 in DNA: TGTGCCAGCAGTTCCACGACAGGGGGTGCTTTCTTT. Translation: CASSSTTGGAFF.

This clonotype was detected a few times. CDR3 DNA: TGCAGTGCTAGAGATAACGGAGACGGCAATCAGCCCCAGCATTTT. Its protein is CSARDNGDGNQPQHF. The chain recombines TRBV20-1 with TRBJ1-5; D is ambiguous. The CDR3 is made up of 15 amino acids. Germline V CDR1 and CDR2: DFQATT, SNEGSKA (reference sequence). The V end lost 0 bases, the J end lost 2 bases, and 11 bases lay between the germline ends.

This clonotype occurred once. Relative to the germline gene, one junction end is altered; a read error may explain this. The V call is TRBV7-3, the J call TRBJ2-6, with TRBD2 as a possible D gene (7 bases). Germline lookup yields CDR1 SGHTA and CDR2 FQGTGA. The length of the CDR3 is 18 residues. The CDR3 nucleotides are TGTGCCAGCAGCTTAACGGGCGGGGGCGTAAGTGGGGCCAACGTCCCGACTTTC. Translated, it gives CASSLTGGGVSGANVPTF. Full variable domain (outside the CDR3, taken from reference TRBV7-3 and TRBJ2-6): GAGVSQTPSNKVTEKGKYVELRCDPISGHTALYWYRQSLGQGPEFLIYFQGTGAADDSGLPNDRFFAVRPEGSVSTLKIQRTERGDSAVYLCASSLTGGGVSGANVPTFGAGSRLTVL.

This sequence joins TRBV20-1 and TRBJ1-5; TRBD1 is a possible D gene (5 bases). With 5 bases removed from V and 4 bases from J, the gap between germline ends came to 12 bases. This CDR3 has 13 residues. The germline V gene has CDR1 DFQATT and CDR2 SNEGSKA (reference sequence). CDR3 loop: CSALYGANQPQHF. The CDR3 DNA follows: TGCAGTGCTCTGTACGGGGCTAATCAGCCCCAGCATTTT.

V and J are TRBV7-3 and TRBJ1-1; TRBD1 matches 10 bases. Germline values: CDR1 SGHTA, CDR2 FQGTGA. V shed 3 bases and J 5 bases; nucleotides not matched to a gene: 6. The CDR3 is 15 amino acids. CDR3 sequence (DNA): TGTGCCAGCAGCTTGACAGGGGGCGCACGGACTGAAGCTTTCTTT. It is translated as CASSLTGGARTEAFF.

The chain employs TRBV20-1 and TRBJ2-1; D is uncertain. Trimming removed 0 bases from V and 2 bases from J, with 11 bases in between. Germline V gene sequence: CDR1 DFQATT, CDR2 SNEGSKA (reference sequence). The CDR3 has 15 amino acids. CDR3 sequence: CSARDGGRAYNEQFF. CDR3 DNA sequence: TGCAGTGCTAGAGATGGTGGCCGGGCCTACAATGAGCAGTTCTTC.

The chain employs TRBV14 and TRBJ1-2, with D possibly matching TRBD1 (5 bases). Germline V CDR1 and CDR2: SGHDN, FVKESK. This CDR3 has 15 amino acids. Between the trimmed V and J ends, which lost 2 bases and 2 bases, there was a span of 12 bases. In DNA form, the CDR3 reads TGTGCCAGCAGCCAAATAGGACATCTGAACTATGGCTACACCTTC. Translating it yields CASSQIGHLNYGYTF.

Worth noting for this clonotype: A much larger clone differs by one base, so this may be a read error. This chain uses TRBV29-1 with TRBJ2-6; the D gene is possibly TRBD1 (6 bases). The CDR3 is 15 residues long. CDR1 is SQVTM and CDR2 is ANQGSEA in the germline V gene. CDR3 bases: TGCAGCGTAATGAAGCAGGGGTCTGGGGCCAACGACCTGACTTTC. The encoded protein is CSVMKQGSGANDLTF.

The sample holds many counts of this clonotype. This chain connects TRBV28 to TRBJ2-7, with 9 bases aligning to TRBD1. V gave up 5 bases and J gave up 0 bases; unmatched junction bases: 5. Germline CDR1 reads MDHEN; CDR2 reads SYDVKM. This CDR3 spans 15 amino acids. Here the CDR3 DNA reads TGTGCCAGCAGTGGGACAGGGCTGAGCTCCTACGAGCAGTACTTC. This sequence encodes CASSGTGLSSYEQYF.

Ten or more counts support this clonotype. The chain carries TRBV12-3 or TRBV12-4 and TRBJ2-3; possibly TRBD2 for D (6 bases). V was shortened by 2 bases and J by 7 bases, with 16 bases between the two germline ends. The CDR3 sequence is 15 residues long. This CDR3 is CASSLMAGPRHTQYF. The CDR3, as DNA: TGTGCCAGCAGTTTAATGGCGGGACCCCGACATACGCAGTATTTT.

This chain uses TRBV2 with TRBJ2-7; D might be TRBD1 (6 bases). V lost 6 bases, J lost 2 bases, and 11 bases lay in between. CDR1 SNHLY and CDR2 FYNNEI come from the germline V gene. The CDR3 sequence is 13 residues long. The CDR3: CASRRDNTYEQYF. The CDR3 nucleotides are TGTGCCAGCAGAAGGGACAATACCTACGAGCAGTACTTC.

This clonotype was observed a few times. This sequence joins TRBV29-1 and TRBJ2-7; TRBD2 aligns across 9 bases. J gave up 4 bases and V 4 bases, and 5 bases lay outside the gene matches. Germline lookup yields CDR1 SQVTM and CDR2 ANQGSEA. The CDR3 has 13 amino acids. CDR3 nucleotides: TGCAGCGTTGTTAGCGGGAGTTCGTACGAGCAGTACTTC. This encodes CSVVSGSSYEQYF.

This clonotype was found a few times. The genes are TRBV18 and TRBJ2-5; perhaps TRBD2 as D (6 bases). The germline CDR1 and CDR2 sequences are KGHSH and LQKENI. The CDR3 has 15 residues. Trimming took 3 bases from V and 11 from J, leaving 22 bases between them. The CDR3 DNA follows: TGTGCCAGCTCACCTTATGAGGGACTTTCCCAGGAGCAGTACTTC. Amino acid sequence: CASSPYEGLSQEQYF. Based on the CDR3 plus reference TRBV18 and TRBJ2-5, the full variable domain is NAGVMQNPRHLVRRRGQEARLRCSPMKGHSHVYWYRQLPEEGLKFMVYLQKENIIDESGMPKERFSAEFPKEGPSILRIQQVVRGDSAAYFCASSPYEGLSQEQYFGPGTRLLVL.

This clonotype was observed many times. The chain recombines TRBV12-3 or TRBV12-4 with TRBJ2-1; a possible D gene is TRBD1 (6 bases). This CDR3 comprises 10 residues. Trimming left V 4 bases short and J 13 bases short, with 8 bases between. The CDR3 DNA follows: TGTGCCAGCAGTTCGGGACACCAGTTCTTC. Protein: CASSSGHQFF.

Concerning this clonotype itself: A much larger clone is a single base away; this may be a read error. The V and J genes are TRBV10-3 and TRBJ2-5; possibly TRBD1 for D (7 bases). The CDR3 has 14 amino acids. Germline CDR1 ENHRY, CDR2 SYGVKD. The CDR3 nucleotides read TGTGTCATCAGTCGACAGGGAGGCGCGGAGACCCAGTACTTC. Translating it yields CVISRQGGAETQYF.

This clonotype was found many times. V is TRBV5-5 and J is TRBJ2-1; 9 bases match TRBD2. The CDR3 consists of 15 residues. J lost 6 bases, V lost 2 bases, and 6 bases had no gene match. Per germline, CDR1 SGHKS and CDR2 YYEKEE (reference sequence). CDR3 DNA: TGTGCCAGCAGCTTAACCGGGACTAGCTTCAATGAGCAGTTCTTC. Its translation is CASSLTGTSFNEQFF. Combining the CDR3 with reference TRBV5-5 and TRBJ2-1 gives the whole variable domain DAGVTQSPTHLIKTRGQQVTLRCSPISGHKSVSWYQQVLGQGPQFIFQYYEKEERGRGNFPDRFSARQFPNYSSELNVNALLLGDSALYLCASSLTGTSFNEQFFGPGTRLTVL.

V gene TRBV6-1 combines with J gene TRBJ1-2; D perhaps matches TRBD1 (6 bases). Deletions cut 6 bases from V and 0 bases from J, with 14 bases between. Germline CDR1 and CDR2: MNHNS and SASEGT. The CDR3 length is 15 residues. DNA of the CDR3: TGTGCCAGCAGAGCTGGACAGACGACTAACTATGGCTACACCTTC. This sequence encodes CASRAGQTTNYGYTF.

This clonotype was detected ten times or more. The rearrangement links TRBV20-1 to TRBJ2-1; no reliable D call. V shed 3 bases and J shed 7 bases, with 7 bases lying between them. Per germline, CDR1 DFQATT and CDR2 SNEGSKA (reference sequence). This CDR3 region has 11 residues. CDR3 sequence (DNA): TGCAGTGCTAGTACCAGGAATGAGCAGTTCTTC. Protein product: CSASTRNEQFF.

Many counts were recorded for this clonotype. The chain joins TRBV5-5 to TRBJ2-7; 7 bases align to TRBD1. Germline CDR1 reads SGHKS; CDR2 reads YYEKEE (reference sequence). CDR3 length equals 13 residues. V was pared by 7 bases and J by 2 bases, with 6 bases of the junction left unmatched. The CDR3, as DNA: TGTGCCAGCCAATTCACAGGGGCCTACGAGCAGTACTTC. It encodes CASQFTGAYEQYF.

This clonotype was detected only a few times. The chain uses TRBV10-2 and TRBJ1-2; D uncertain. Germline V CDR1 and CDR2: WSHSY, SAAADI. This CDR3 has 12 residues. Deletions cut 2 bases from V and 4 bases from J, with 5 bases between. This CDR3 is CASSEGVYGYTF. The CDR3 DNA follows: TGCGCCAGCAGTGAGGGGGTCTATGGCTACACCTTC.